This section outlines one TCR beta chain sequence together with its context. Trimming cost V 1 base and J 3 bases, with 15 bases left between them. The CDR3 is made up of 16 amino acids. Germline V gene lookup returns CDR1 SGHVS and CDR2 FQNEAQ. MiXCR, applied by TCRdb to the PCR reads, yields one record per CDR3 protein. Of roughly 11,000 distinct CDR3 sequences listed, roughly 60% were seen once; the top ten hold roughly 30%. The sample comes from a study of tumor-infiltrating lymphocytes in oesophageal squamous cell carcinoma. The sample taken for sequencing was esophageal tumor tissue. The sequence came from a male donor with esophageal squamous cell carcinoma. The V and J genes are TRBV7-8 and TRBJ1-1; a weak D match, TRBD1 (5 bases). CDR3 sequence reads: CASSLGSRGRDTEAFF. The CDR3 DNA follows: TGTGCCAGCAGCTTAGGTTCGAGGGGTAGGGACACTGAAGCTTTCTTT. The full variable domain, its missing parts supplied by reference TRBV7-8 and TRBJ1-1, is GAGVSQSPRYKVAKRGQDVALRCDPISGHVSLFWYQQALGQGPEFLTYFQNEAQLDKSGLPSDRFFAERPEGSVSTLKIQRTQQEDSAVYLCASSLGSRGRDTEAFFGQGTRLTVV.